Listed here are 9 T cell receptor beta chains from one sample, sequenced in a study of response to subunit inactivated influenza vaccine. TCRdb re-called the RT-PCR reads through MiXCR, storing one row per CDR3 protein. The data contain 750,000 to 850,000 distinct CDR3 sequences, 18% of them seen just once; the ten biggest clones take up about a tenth. Material: PBMCs from blood, obtained approximately 5 days after vaccination. These receptors were collected from a man aged 50 to 60 who received an inactivated influenza vaccine.

The V gene is TRBV5-6, the J gene TRBJ2-5; 9 bases are shared with TRBD2. This CDR3 is 15 amino acids long. V shed 4 bases and J 2 bases; nucleotides not matched to a gene: 6. Germline assignment: CDR1 SGHDT and CDR2 YYEEEE. Written as DNA, the CDR3 is TGTGCCAGCAGCGCGGTAGCGGGAGTTCAAGAGACCCAGTACTTC. Protein product: CASSAVAGVQETQYF.

This rearrangement joins TRBV30 to TRBJ2-7; tentatively, D is TRBD1 (6 bases). Germline assignment: CDR1 GTSNPN and CDR2 SVGIG (reference sequence). The CDR3 totals 17 residues. The V and J ends lost 1 base and 2 bases respectively, with 21 bases between them. The DNA for the CDR3 is TGTGCCTGGAGTGAGCCTCTGGGGGCCATGACCCCCTACGAGCAGTACTTC. It is translated as CAWSEPLGAMTPYEQYF.

DNA for the CDR3: TGCAGTGAGACCACCAGGGGCAATGAGCAGTTCTTC. Its translation is CSETTRGNEQFF. The chain couples TRBV20-1 to TRBJ2-1, with D maybe TRBD1 (6 bases). V was shortened by 7 bases and J by 6 bases, with 13 bases between the two germline ends. CDR1 is DFQATT, CDR2 SNEGSKA, per germline (reference sequence). This CDR3 is 12 amino acids long.

This clonotype was detected ten times or more. The CDR3 nucleotides are TGTGCCAGCAGCGTAGCGGGAGGGTCCTACAATGAGCAGTTCTTC. Encoded protein: CASSVAGGSYNEQFF. This chain links TRBV9 with TRBJ2-1; TRBD2 matches at 8 bases. CDR1 and CDR2 (germline): SGDLS, YYNGEE. Trimming removed 0 bases from V and 1 base from J; junction bases left unmatched: 0. This CDR3 is built from 15 residues.

The chain is built from TRBV20-1 and TRBJ1-5, with D possibly TRBD1 on 6 matching bases. CDR1 DFQATT and CDR2 SNEGSKA come from the germline V gene (reference sequence). V lost 3 bases to trimming and J lost 6 bases, with 15 bases between them. This CDR3 comprises 14 residues. The CDR3 reads CSASAGVWSQPQHF. CDR3 nucleotide sequence: TGCAGTGCTAGTGCAGGGGTTTGGAGTCAGCCCCAGCATTTT.

The rearrangement links TRBV6-2 or TRBV6-3 to TRBJ1-2; D is possibly TRBD1 (5 bases). The V and J ends lost 5 bases and 4 bases respectively, with 20 bases between them. The CDR3 covers 16 residues. Germline V gene lookup returns CDR1 MNHEY and CDR2 SVGEGT. The CDR3 DNA follows: TGTGCCAGCAGTCTTTGGGACGCCCAGTTAGCCTATGGCTACACCTTC. Translation: CASSLWDAQLAYGYTF.

The chain carries TRBV20-1 and TRBJ2-5; D is uncertain. V gave up 7 bases and J gave up 1 base, with 16 bases separating them. The germline gives CDR1 DFQATT, CDR2 SNEGSKA (reference sequence). CDR3 length: 14 amino acids. CDR3 coding DNA: TGCAGTGGACTTTTACCGACAATCCAAGAGACCCAGTACTTC. It specifies CSGLLPTIQETQYF.

The rearrangement uses TRBV6-5 and TRBJ1-2, with D uncertain. There are 15 residues in the CDR3. The V end was cut by 2 bases, the J end by 3 bases, with 13 bases between. Germline V CDR1 and CDR2: MNHEY, SVGAGI. For the CDR3, the DNA is TGTGCCAGCAGTTACGGCGCAGGACCCGACTATGGCTACACCTTC. Its translation is CASSYGAGPDYGYTF.

There are a few counts of this clonotype. This sequence joins TRBV7-2 and TRBJ2-5; D gene unclear. The CDR3 totals 15 residues. The germline V and J ends were trimmed by 1 base and 3 bases, with 12 bases remaining between them. CDR1 SGHTA and CDR2 FQGNSA come from the germline V gene. The CDR3 DNA reads TGTGCCAGCAGCTTAGGGGTTTCCCGTAAAGAGACCCAGTACTTC. Protein sequence: CASSLGVSRKETQYF.